The 28 T cell receptor beta chains listed next were all sequenced from one sample in a study of cytomegalovirus exposure and HLA in healthy donors. Both 60 Vbeta primers and 13 Jbeta primers went into the PCR. The table came from immunoSEQ multiplex PCR; TCRdb's copy has only in-frame clones and leaves some out. The sample consists of about 120,000 clones, around 85% of them appearing once. Sequences were obtained from PBMCs. Receptors originate from a man aged 30 to 45 in good health and CMV-seronegative.

As for this clone: This sample also contains other DNA sequences that code for the same CDR3. In nucleotides, the CDR3 is TGCGCCAGCAGCTTGGCAGGTGGGGAGACCCAGTACTTC. It encodes CASSLAGGETQYF. The genes are TRBV5-1 and TRBJ2-5; no reliable D call. Trimming removed 0 bases from V and 5 bases from J, with 8 bases in between. Germline V lookup: CDR1 SGHRS, CDR2 YFSETQ. The CDR3 runs to 13 residues.

This clone was picked up a small number of times. This chain joins TRBV6-1 and TRBJ1-5, with a tentative D call TRBD1 (6 bases). The CDR3 covers 14 residues. In germline, CDR1 is MNHNS, CDR2 SASEGT. Trimming stripped 1 base from V and 7 bases from J, with 11 bases between. The CDR3 is CASSEDRAGQPQHF. The CDR3 DNA is TGTGCCAGCAGTGAAGACAGGGCCGGCCAGCCCCAGCATTTT.

With regard to this clone: The junction does not match germline at one end; this may be a read error. This rearrangement joins TRBV2 to TRBJ2-6; D is possibly TRBD2 (6 bases). Germline-derived CDR1 and CDR2 are SNHLY and FYNNEI. This CDR3 is 15 amino acids long. CDR3 amino acids: CASTVGGYGANGLTF. Here the CDR3 DNA reads TGTGCCAGCACCGTGGGGGGATATGGGGCCAACGGCCTGACTTTC.

The chain recombines TRBV2 with TRBJ1-4; 8 bases map to TRBD1. The junction had 6 bases not matched to a gene; V was cut back by 7 bases and J by 5 bases. Germline assignment: CDR1 SNHLY and CDR2 FYNNEI. This CDR3 has 14 residues. The CDR3 sequence: CASTRTGRNEKLFF. DNA for the CDR3: TGTGCCAGCACTCGGACAGGGCGGAATGAAAAACTGTTTTTT.

The J gene is TRBJ2-7, the V gene TRBV6-5; possibly TRBD1 for D (6 bases). Germline values: CDR1 MNHEY, CDR2 SVGAGI. V gave up 6 bases and J gave up 0 bases, with 12 bases separating them. The CDR3 is 14 amino acids. The chain's CDR3 is CASRGRTASYEQYF. CDR3 nucleotide sequence: TGTGCCAGCAGGGGAAGGACAGCCTCCTACGAGCAGTACTTC.

J is TRBJ1-2 and V is TRBV18; TRBD1 agrees at 7 bases. The germline CDR1 and CDR2 sequences are KGHSH and LQKENI. The CDR3 covers 15 residues. V shed 3 bases and J 7 bases; nucleotides not matched to a gene: 11. The CDR3: CASSPNRQGVRGYTF. CDR3 coding DNA: TGTGCCAGCTCACCGAACCGCCAGGGGGTACGTGGCTACACCTTC.

The chain uses TRBV27 and TRBJ1-2, with D possibly TRBD1 on 5 matching bases. Trimming stripped 4 bases from V and 4 bases from J, with 13 bases between. Germline CDR1 reads MNHEY; CDR2 reads SMNVEV (reference sequence). This CDR3 has 14 amino acids. CDR3 in DNA: TGTGCCAGCAGTTCGGGCGGGGGGGGCTATGGCTACACCTTC. Encoded protein: CASSSGGGGYGYTF.

This clone was recorded only once. The gene calls are TRBV6-6 and TRBJ1-3, with D perhaps matching TRBD1 (5 bases). Trimming stripped 4 bases from V and 1 base from J, with 8 bases between. CDR1 is MNHNY and CDR2 is SVGAGI in the germline V gene (reference sequence). The CDR3 runs to 14 residues. This chain's CDR3 is CASSFDSSGNTIYF. The DNA for the CDR3 is TGTGCCAGCAGTTTTGACAGTTCTGGAAACACCATATATTTT.

The V call is TRBV6-5, the J call TRBJ1-3; D gene unclear. The CDR3 covers 15 residues. Germline V CDR1 and CDR2: MNHEY, SVGAGI. Trimming left V 0 bases short and J 2 bases short, with 8 bases between. In DNA, the CDR3 is TGTGCCAGCAGTTACTCGAGCGGGCCTGGAAACACCATATATTTT. It yields the protein CASSYSSGPGNTIYF.

The CDR3 coding sequence is TGTGCCAGCAGTCCTAGCGGGGACCGCACAGATACGCAGTATTTT. Protein product: CASSPSGDRTDTQYF. This sequence joins TRBV28 and TRBJ2-3; 9 positions match TRBD2. CDR3 length equals 15 residues. Germline assignment: CDR1 MDHEN and CDR2 SYDVKM. The V gene end was trimmed by 5 bases and the J gene end by 1 base; junction bases not matched to a gene: 4.

The CDR3 coding sequence is TGCGCCAGCAGCCTTAGCGGGGGGGCGGGTGAGACCCAGTACTTC. Encoded protein: CASSLSGGAGETQYF. J is TRBJ2-5 and V is TRBV5-1, with TRBD2 matching 11 bases. This CDR3 has 15 amino acids. The V gene's germline CDR1 is SGHRS and CDR2 YFSETQ. With V trimmed by 4 bases and J by 5 bases, 7 bases remained unmatched.

The CDR3 nucleotides are TGTGCCAGCAGCTTGGATCAGGGGGCATATACGCAGTATTTT. It yields the protein CASSLDQGAYTQYF. V usage is TRBV5-5 and J usage is TRBJ2-3; 8 positions match TRBD1. In germline, CDR1 is SGHKS, CDR2 YYEKEE (reference sequence). The length of the CDR3 is 14 residues. The junction had 4 bases not matched to a gene; V was cut back by 0 bases and J by 7 bases.

V and J are TRBV6-7 and TRBJ2-2; 8 bases map to TRBD1. TRBV6-7 is recorded as an ORF, its role being uncertain. The CDR3 extends over 14 amino acids. The trim removed 8 bases at V and 0 bases at J, leaving 2 bases unmatched. CDR3 in DNA: TGTGCCAGCGGACAGGGCGCGAACACCGGGGAGCTGTTTTTT. Translating gives CASGQGANTGELFF.

The chain carries TRBV19 and TRBJ1-2; 7 nucleotides align to TRBD1. The CDR3 sequence is 16 residues long. Germline-derived CDR1 and CDR2 are LNHDA and SQIVND (reference sequence). Germline trimming cut 2 bases from V and 4 bases from J; bases unmatched to any gene: 10. The CDR3 coding sequence is TGTGCCAGTAGTATAATTGGGCAGGGGGTCGTCTATGGCTACACCTTC. Encoded protein: CASSIIGQGVVYGYTF.

This clone was observed once. This chain links TRBV9 with TRBJ2-3; D perhaps matches TRBD2 (5 bases). The germline V gene has CDR1 SGDLS and CDR2 YYNGEE. The CDR3 runs 15 residues. The V gene lost 0 bases and the J gene lost 0 bases, with 8 bases spanning the gap. The CDR3 loop reads CASSVERASTDTQYF. The CDR3 DNA sequence: TGTGCCAGCAGCGTAGAGAGGGCTAGCACAGATACGCAGTATTTT.

This clone appeared a few times. The V gene is TRBV5-4, the J gene TRBJ2-7; 12 bases align to TRBD2. The CDR3 sequence is 17 residues long. Germline CDR1 is SGHNT and CDR2 is YYREEE (reference sequence). V dropped 1 base and J dropped 7; count of bases not matched to a gene: 12. CDR3 sequence (DNA): TGTGCCAGCAGCTTGCGAGGGTCTAGCGGGGGGGCGTATGAGCAGTACTTC. Its protein is CASSLRGSSGGAYEQYF.

This clone was detected once. This sequence joins TRBV7-9 and TRBJ2-6, with 7 bases aligning to TRBD1. The germline V gene has CDR1 SEHNR and CDR2 FQNEAQ (reference sequence). The V gene end was trimmed by 3 bases and the J gene end by 0 bases; junction bases not matched to a gene: 8. CDR3 length: 18 amino acids. CDR3 region: CASSFPTGVLSGANVLTF. CDR3 sequence (DNA): TGTGCCAGCAGCTTCCCCACAGGGGTCCTCTCTGGGGCCAACGTCCTGACTTTC.

The chain joins TRBV11-3 to TRBJ2-5, with D possibly being TRBD2 (6 bases). The V gene's germline CDR1 is SGHNT and CDR2 YENEEA. There are 16 residues in the CDR3. Deletions cut 5 bases from V and 2 bases from J, with 18 bases between. The CDR3 here is CASSAGLTHGQETQYF. The CDR3, as DNA: TGTGCCAGCAGCGCGGGACTTACCCACGGGCAAGAGACCCAGTACTTC.

V is TRBV10-3 and J is TRBJ2-1; D remains ambiguous. V dropped 0 bases and J dropped 9 bases, with 15 bases sitting between them. Germline loops: CDR1 ENHRY, CDR2 SYGVKD. The CDR3 covers 15 residues. CDR3 in amino acids: CAISESMARLGEQFF. The CDR3 DNA sequence: TGTGCCATCAGTGAGTCTATGGCCAGGCTTGGTGAGCAGTTCTTC.

This clone is a singleton in its sample. The chain joins TRBV14 to TRBJ2-1; D is perhaps TRBD2 (6 bases). The CDR3 sequence is 16 residues long. Germline CDR1 and CDR2: SGHDN and FVKESK. Trimming removed 4 bases from V and 4 bases from J, with 17 bases in between. The CDR3 reads CASSPLGTPLYNEQFF. The CDR3 region has the DNA TGTGCCAGCAGCCCTCTGGGGACTCCCCTATACAATGAGCAGTTCTTC.

The chain couples TRBV7-9 to TRBJ1-5; D is ambiguous. There are 14 residues in the CDR3. V dropped 3 bases and J dropped 3 bases, with 9 bases sitting between them. Germline loops: CDR1 SEHNR, CDR2 FQNEAQ (reference sequence). The CDR3 sequence: CASSLGGNNQPQHF. In nucleotides, the CDR3 is TGTGCCAGCAGCTTGGGAGGGAACAATCAGCCCCAGCATTTT.

This clone is a singleton in its sample. The chain recombines TRBV5-4 with TRBJ2-7; TRBD1 matches at 10 bases. The CDR3 runs to 15 residues. Looked up from germline, CDR1 is SGHNT and CDR2 is YYREEE (reference sequence). The trim removed 4 bases at V and 6 bases at J, leaving 10 bases unmatched. CDR3 sequence: CASSKPGTGESEQYF. The CDR3 DNA reads as TGTGCCAGCAGCAAGCCCGGGACAGGGGAAAGCGAGCAGTACTTC.

V and J are TRBV7-9 and TRBJ1-5; D is undetermined. With 1 base removed from V and 5 bases from J, the gap between germline ends came to 9 bases. CDR3 size: 14 residues. Germline V gene lookup returns CDR1 SEHNR and CDR2 FQNEAQ (reference sequence). CDR3 in amino acids: CASSLVAGDQPQHF. The CDR3 DNA sequence: TGTGCCAGCAGCTTAGTGGCCGGGGATCAGCCCCAGCATTTT.

This chain connects TRBV11-2 to TRBJ2-3; D might be TRBD1 (5 bases). The V and J ends lost 5 bases and 0 bases respectively, with 24 bases between them. This CDR3 region has 19 residues. Germline V gene data show CDR1 as SGHAT and CDR2 as FQNNGV. CDR3 region: CASSTAQGATGYSTDTQYF. CDR3 bases: TGTGCCAGCAGCACGGCGCAGGGCGCTACGGGTTACAGCACAGATACGCAGTATTTT.

This sequence joins TRBV6-6 and TRBJ1-1; 7 positions agree with TRBD1. This CDR3 is built from 14 residues. CDR1 is MNHNY, CDR2 SVGAGI, per germline (reference sequence). After removal of 7 bases from V and 4 bases from J, the junction contained 9 bases not matched to a gene. In DNA form, the CDR3 reads TGTGCCAGCACGGACCAGGGGGGTCTCACTGAAGCTTTCTTT. It yields the protein CASTDQGGLTEAFF.

This chain connects TRBV28 to TRBJ2-7; D is undetermined. V lost 2 bases and J 2 bases, leaving 10 bases between the germline ends. The germline V gene has CDR1 MDHEN and CDR2 SYDVKM. The length of the CDR3 is 14 residues. CDR3 residues: CASSLRRLTYEQYF. DNA of the CDR3: TGTGCCAGCAGTTTACGGAGACTTACCTACGAGCAGTACTTC. Looking up the rest from reference TRBV28 and TRBJ2-7 gives the full variable domain: DVKVTQSSRYLVKRTGEKVFLECVQDMDHENMFWYRQDPGLGLRLIYFSYDVKMKEKGDIPEGYSVSREKKERFSLILESASTNQTSMYLCASSLRRLTYEQYFGPGTRLTVT.

The CDR3 spells CASSEGRTDTQYF. DNA of the CDR3: TGTGCCAGCAGTGAAGGCAGGACAGATACGCAGTATTTT. V gene TRBV6-5 combines with J gene TRBJ2-3; no clear D. Germline-derived CDR1 and CDR2 are MNHEY and SVGAGI. The germline V and J ends were trimmed by 5 bases and 3 bases, with 9 bases remaining between them. The length of the CDR3 is 13 residues.

Regarding this clone: An end of the junction differs from the germline gene, which may be a read error. Other DNA sequences within the sample encode an identical CDR3. The DNA of the CDR3 is TGTGCCAGCAGCCTCCATGGGACACAGGGGGAAGTTGGCTACACCTTT. Amino acids: CASSLHGTQGEVGYTF. V usage is TRBV7-2 and J usage is TRBJ1-2; 8 bases map to TRBD1. CDR1 and CDR2 from the germline V gene are SGHTA and FQGNSA. There are 16 residues in the CDR3.